A selection of T cell receptor beta chains follows, all from one sample in a study of CD8+CD57+ T cells in acquired aplastic anemia. TCRdb analysed the reads with MiXCR anew, one entry per CDR3 protein. The data show fewer than 200,000 distinct CDR3 sequences, with 50% to 75% seen just once and 45% to 50% held by the top ten. Input material: sorted CD4+, CD8+, or CD8+CD57+ T cells (not recorded which) from PBMCs. The receptors were sampled from a human donor in good health. Each CDR3 is given with its conserved first and last residue. A D gene is named only where the DNA matches it firmly. Only some rows state a clone size, as once, few, many or a class for expanded clones.

V,size,J,D,CDR3,DNA
TRBV6-2/TRBV6-3,few,TRBJ1-5,NA,CASKYRDSGQPQHF,TGTGCCAGCAAGTACAGGGACTCGGGACAGCCCCAGCATTTT
TRBV5-1,NA,TRBJ2-7,TRBD2,CASSPGLAANEQYF,TGCGCCAGCAGCCCTGGACTAGCGGCAAACGAGCAGTACTTC
TRBV29-1,NA,TRBJ2-2,NA,CSLGPRTGELFF,TGCAGCCTGGGACCTCGCACCGGGGAGCTGTTTTTT
TRBV29-1,NA,TRBJ1-1,TRBD1,CSVAAGTGENTEAFF,TGCAGCGTAGCGGCCGGGACAGGGGAAAACACTGAAGCTTTCTTT
TRBV7-3,NA,TRBJ2-5,NA,CASSLKRSGARETQYF,TGTGCCAGCAGCTTAAAACGTTCGGGGGCCAGAGAGACCCAGTACTTC
TRBV7-2,once,TRBJ2-7,NA,CASSIHQAYEQYF,TGTGCCAGCAGCATACACCAGGCCTACGAGCAGTACTTC
TRBV7-9,NA,TRBJ2-1,TRBD2,CASSLAGLAGVSYNEQFF,TGCGCCAGCAGCTTGGCCGGGCTAGCGGGAGTTTCCTACAATGAGCAGTTCTTC
TRBV7-9,NA,TRBJ2-7,TRBD1,CASSIRQGNTYEQYF,TGTGCCAGCAGCATACGACAGGGGAACACCTACGAGCAGTACTTC
TRBV29-1,NA,TRBJ1-3,NA,CSVEQGSGNTIYF,TGCAGCGTCGAACAGGGCTCTGGAAACACCATATATTTT
TRBV30,many,TRBJ1-1,TRBD1,CAWTTGGRLRAEAFF,TGTGCCTGGACCACAGGGGGCAGGCTGCGTGCTGAAGCTTTCTTT
TRBV28,few,TRBJ1-1,NA,CASRLNSEMNTEAFF,TGTGCCAGCAGACTTAACAGTGAGATGAACACTGAAGCTTTCTTT
TRBV24-1,NA,TRBJ2-3,NA,CATAASTDTQYF,TGTGCCACCGCGGCTAGCACAGATACGCAGTATTTT
TRBV7-2,NA,TRBJ2-7,NA,CASSLIWTGSYEQYF,TGTGCCAGCAGCTTAATCTGGACCGGATCGTACGAGCAGTACTTC
TRBV14,many,TRBJ1-1,NA,CASSHTSGAQGTEAFF,TGTGCCAGCAGCCACACCTCCGGGGCGCAGGGCACTGAAGCTTTCTTT
TRBV10-2,NA,TRBJ1-1,NA,CASSESIGGGTEAFF,TGCGCCAGCAGTGAGTCGATTGGGGGGGGCACTGAAGCTTTCTTT
TRBV6-2/TRBV6-3,NA,TRBJ2-1,NA,CASSSPFPPGTSYNEQFF,TGTGCCAGCAGTTCACCATTCCCCCCCGGGACATCCTACAATGAGCAGTTCTTC
TRBV7-8,NA,TRBJ1-1,TRBD1,CASSSVDRVMNTEAFF,TGTGCCAGCAGCTCAGTCGACAGGGTTATGAACACTGAAGCTTTCTTT
TRBV9,NA,TRBJ2-5,NA,CASSASGAPKETQYF,TGTGCCAGCAGCGCTTCGGGGGCCCCCAAAGAGACCCAGTACTTC
TRBV7-9,NA,TRBJ1-6,NA,CASSQDRGSQSPAYNSPLHF,TGCGCCAGCAGCCAAGATCGGGGGTCGCAATCACCTGCCTATAATTCACCCCTCCACTTT
TRBV6-1,many,TRBJ1-6,NA,CASTLTSANSPLHF,TGTGCCAGCACTTTGACCAGTGCTAATTCACCCCTCCACTTT
TRBV7-3,NA,TRBJ1-1,NA,CASSPGRAGKNTEAFF,TGTGCCAGCAGCCCCGGTAGGGCGGGGAAGAACACTGAAGCTTTCTTT
TRBV9,NA,TRBJ2-1,TRBD2,CASSFSGTSGWANEQFF,TGTGCCAGCAGCTTCTCCGGGACTAGCGGGTGGGCCAATGAGCAGTTCTTC
TRBV5-1,NA,TRBJ2-1,NA,CASSLEGGDYNEQFF,TGCGCCAGCAGCTTGGAGGGAGGCGACTACAATGAGCAGTTCTTC
TRBV7-3,NA,TRBJ2-5,NA,CASSSLGSGNQETQYF,TGTGCCAGCAGCTCCCTGGGAAGCGGCAACCAAGAGACCCAGTACTTC
TRBV11-2,many,TRBJ2-1,NA,CASSPRLGPSYNEQFF,TGTGCCAGCAGCCCGAGACTAGGACCCTCCTACAATGAGCAGTTCTTC
TRBV10-1,NA,TRBJ1-4,NA,CASSGARNEKLLF,TGCGCCAGCAGCGGAGCACGAAATGAAAAACTGCTTTTT
TRBV7-6,NA,TRBJ2-7,TRBD1,CASGQVGEQYF,TGTGCCTCCGGACAGGTCGGGGAGCAGTACTTC
TRBV7-8,NA,TRBJ2-5,NA,CANSPSGETQYF,TGTGCCAACAGCCCAAGCGGGGAGACCCAGTACTTC